This T cell receptor beta chain was recorded in a study of T-cell reconstitution after alpha-beta-depleted transplantation in children. Library preparation (for TCRbeta) was performed with unique molecular identifiers. From the PCR reads, TCRdb called clonotypes with MiXCR, one entry per CDR3 protein. The data hold 530,000 or so distinct CDR3 sequences, with around 27% observed a single time. The CDR3 extends over 15 amino acids. In germline, CDR1 is SEHNR, CDR2 FQNEAQ (reference sequence). V was shortened by 0 bases and J by 5 bases, with 14 bases between the two germline ends. Study-wide results and limits: Most T-cell counts and diversity one year after the transplant came from T cells that were newly produced. Surviving recipient T cells and thymic progenitors accounted for the high day-60 TCRbeta diversity observed in some patients.

As regards this clonotype: Antigen: not known.

The rearrangement joins TRBV7-9 to TRBJ2-7; D gene uncertain. Sequenced material: PBMCs, taken before TCRalphabeta/CD19-depleted stem cell transplant. The sequence came from a boy less than two years old with Wiskott-Aldrich syndrome, due to receive a stem cell transplant. CDR3 sequence reads: CASSLALGSFHEQYF. The CDR3 nucleotides are TGTGCCAGCAGCTTAGCGCTAGGTAGTTTCCACGAGCAGTACTTC.